The 5 T cell receptor beta chains below all came from one sample that was sequenced in a study of healthy donors' naive CD4 and CD8 T cells. Starting from around 500 ng of total RNA, TCR libraries were made with linear amplification. TCRdb analysed the reads with MiXCR anew, one entry per CDR3 protein. The profile shows 150,000 to 200,000 distinct CDR3 sequences, about 76% of them singletons. The sequencing sample was made of naive CD4+ and CD8+ T cells sorted from blood, pooled from several donors. Receptor source: a pool of human donors in good health; the sample pools cells from several healthy donors.

The gene calls are TRBV27 and TRBJ2-7; the match to TRBD2 covers 10 bases. CDR1 is MNHEY, CDR2 SMNVEV, per germline (reference sequence). The CDR3 covers 14 residues. J was trimmed by 3 bases and V by 4 bases; bases with no gene match: 3. The CDR3, as DNA: TGTGCCAGCAGTTCCGGGACTAGCGTCTACGAGCAGTACTTC. Protein product: CASSSGTSVYEQYF.

The rearrangement joins TRBV6-5 to TRBJ2-5, with 8 bases matching TRBD2. Trimming took 6 bases from V and 5 from J; bases not matched to a gene: 11. The CDR3 runs 15 residues. Germline CDR1 MNHEY, CDR2 SVGAGI. The CDR3 bases are TGTGCCAGCAGACCCAACGGGGGACTAGGGGAGACCCAGTACTTC. This encodes CASRPNGGLGETQYF.

The J gene is TRBJ2-5, the V gene TRBV6-2 or TRBV6-3; D ambiguous. Germline lookup yields CDR1 MNHEY and CDR2 SVGEGT. V lost 6 bases and J lost 5, with 7 bases in between. CDR3 length: 11 amino acids. The CDR3 DNA reads TGTGCCAGCAGCAAGGTGGAGACCCAGTACTTC. Residues: CASSKVETQYF.

The gene calls are TRBV15 and TRBJ1-2, with TRBD1 matching over 12 bases. Germline CDR1 LNHNV, CDR2 YYDKDF (reference sequence). Losses at the gene ends were 0 bases for V and 8 bases for J; bases not matched to a gene: 10. The CDR3 consists of 17 residues. The CDR3 sequence is CATSRDLVGQGARGYTF. As DNA, the CDR3 is TGTGCCACCAGCAGAGATCTTGTGGGACAGGGGGCACGAGGCTACACCTTC.

The chain carries TRBV6-5 and TRBJ2-1, with D hard to call. V was shortened by 0 bases and J by 3 bases, with 3 bases between the two germline ends. The CDR3 is 13 residues long. Per the germline V gene, CDR1 is MNHEY and CDR2 is SVGAGI. The CDR3 sequence: CASSYSNYNEQFF. Here the CDR3 DNA reads TGTGCCAGCAGTTACTCGAACTACAATGAGCAGTTCTTC.